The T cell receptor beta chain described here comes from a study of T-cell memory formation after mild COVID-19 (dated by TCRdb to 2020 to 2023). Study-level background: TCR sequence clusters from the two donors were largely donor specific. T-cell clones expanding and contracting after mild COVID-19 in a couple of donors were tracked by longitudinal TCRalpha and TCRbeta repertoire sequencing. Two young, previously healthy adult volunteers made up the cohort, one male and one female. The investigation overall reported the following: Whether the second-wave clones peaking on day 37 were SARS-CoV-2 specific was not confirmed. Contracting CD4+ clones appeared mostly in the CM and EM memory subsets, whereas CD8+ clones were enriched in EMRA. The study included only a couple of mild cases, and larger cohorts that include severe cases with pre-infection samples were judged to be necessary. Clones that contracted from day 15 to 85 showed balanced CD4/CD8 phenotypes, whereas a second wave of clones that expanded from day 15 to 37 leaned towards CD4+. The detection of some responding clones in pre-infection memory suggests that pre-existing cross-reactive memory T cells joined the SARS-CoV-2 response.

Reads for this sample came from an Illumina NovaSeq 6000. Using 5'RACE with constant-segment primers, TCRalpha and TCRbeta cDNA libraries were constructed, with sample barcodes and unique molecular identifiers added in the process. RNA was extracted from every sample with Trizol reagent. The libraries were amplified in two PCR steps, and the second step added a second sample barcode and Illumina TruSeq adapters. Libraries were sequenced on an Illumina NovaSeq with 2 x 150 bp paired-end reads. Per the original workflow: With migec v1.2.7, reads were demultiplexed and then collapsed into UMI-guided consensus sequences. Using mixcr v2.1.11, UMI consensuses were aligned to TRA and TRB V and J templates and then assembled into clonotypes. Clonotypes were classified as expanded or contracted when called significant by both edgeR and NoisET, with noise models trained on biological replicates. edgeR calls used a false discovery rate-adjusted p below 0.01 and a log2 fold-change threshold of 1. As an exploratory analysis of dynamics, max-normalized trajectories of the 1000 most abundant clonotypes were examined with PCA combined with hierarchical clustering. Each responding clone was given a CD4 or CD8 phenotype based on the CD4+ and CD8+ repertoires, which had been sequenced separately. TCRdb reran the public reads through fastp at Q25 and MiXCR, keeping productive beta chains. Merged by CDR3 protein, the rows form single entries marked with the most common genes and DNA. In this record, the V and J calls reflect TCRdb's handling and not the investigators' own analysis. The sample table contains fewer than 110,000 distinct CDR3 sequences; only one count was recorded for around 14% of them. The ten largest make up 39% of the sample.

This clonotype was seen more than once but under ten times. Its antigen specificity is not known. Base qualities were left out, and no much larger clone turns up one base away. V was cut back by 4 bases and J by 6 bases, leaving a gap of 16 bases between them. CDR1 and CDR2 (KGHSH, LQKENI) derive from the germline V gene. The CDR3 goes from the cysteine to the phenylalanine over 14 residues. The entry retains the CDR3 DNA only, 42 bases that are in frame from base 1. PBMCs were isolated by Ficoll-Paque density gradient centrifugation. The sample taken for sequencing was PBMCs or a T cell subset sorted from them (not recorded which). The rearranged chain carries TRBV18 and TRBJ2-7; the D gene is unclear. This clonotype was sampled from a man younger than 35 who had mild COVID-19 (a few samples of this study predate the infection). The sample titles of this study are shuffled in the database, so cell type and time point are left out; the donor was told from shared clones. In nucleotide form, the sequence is TGTGCCAGCTCACGAGGCTCAGGAACCCGCGAGCAGTACTTC. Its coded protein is CASSRGSGTREQYF.